The 32 T cell receptor beta chains listed next were all sequenced from one sample in a study of T cell responses to AZD1222 COVID-19 vaccine. This table comes from immunoSEQ multiplex PCR, and its TCRdb copy is limited to in-frame clones, with some not included. The sample records about 130,000 clones, less than 95% being singletons. The material was peripheral blood, obtained on day 0 of MenACWY control vaccination. The source is an adult in good health.

V and J are TRBV6-5 and TRBJ1-5, with D perhaps TRBD1 (6 bases). Germline CDR1 is MNHEY and CDR2 is SVGAGI. Trimming took 6 bases from V and 2 from J, leaving 11 bases between them. The CDR3 extends over 14 amino acids. DNA of the CDR3: TGTGCCAGCAGACAGGGATTCGGCAATCAGCCCCAGCATTTT. Translating gives CASRQGFGNQPQHF.

The chain couples TRBV28 to TRBJ2-2; possibly TRBD2 for D (6 bases). Trimming took off 2 bases at V and 3 bases at J, with 19 bases between the two ends. The CDR3 length is 18 residues. Germline CDR1 reads MDHEN; CDR2 reads SYDVKM. The CDR3 sequence is CASSLPAGTTFDTGELFF. CDR3 DNA sequence: TGTGCCAGCAGTTTACCAGCGGGTACCACCTTTGACACCGGGGAGCTGTTTTTT.

The chain carries TRBV18 and TRBJ2-4; 12 bases fit TRBD1. This CDR3 contains 16 residues. Germline CDR1 is KGHSH and CDR2 is LQKENI. The V gene end was trimmed by 6 bases and the J gene end by 7 bases; junction bases not matched to a gene: 10. In nucleotides, the CDR3 is TGTGCCAGCTCTTCCGGGACAGGGGGCAACATTAACATTCAGTACTTC. It specifies CASSSGTGGNINIQYF.

The CDR3 sequence: CASKGWQGNSPLHF. For the CDR3, the DNA is TGTGCCAGCAAGGGTTGGCAGGGGAATTCACCCCTCCACTTT. The chain links TRBV2 to TRBJ1-6; tentatively, D is TRBD1 (6 bases). Germline V CDR1 and CDR2: SNHLY, FYNNEI. The CDR3 has 14 residues. Trimming removed 7 bases at V and 7 bases at J, with 14 bases between.

V usage is TRBV7-2 and J usage is TRBJ1-6; D gene uncertain. The CDR3 loop spans 16 amino acids. V lost 1 base to trimming and J lost 0 bases, with 7 bases between them. From germline, CDR1 is SGHTA and CDR2 FQGNSA. The CDR3 DNA follows: TGTGCCAGCAGCTTAGAACGTAGCTCCTATAATTCACCCCTCCACTTT. Protein: CASSLERSSYNSPLHF.

This chain joins TRBV28 and TRBJ2-1, with D perhaps assigned TRBD1 or TRBD2 (5 bases each). The CDR3 spans 15 residues. Germline-derived CDR1 and CDR2 are MDHEN and SYDVKM. V was clipped by 5 bases and J by 5 bases, with 16 bases between them. CDR3 nucleotides: TGTGCCAGCAGTCCCACGGGACCTGGAAACAATGAGCAGTTCTTC. Protein: CASSPTGPGNNEQFF.

The V gene is TRBV18, the J gene TRBJ1-2, with 8 bases identical to TRBD1. Germline CDR1 KGHSH, CDR2 LQKENI. The V segment lost 2 bases and the J segment 4 bases; nucleotides outside the gene matches: 3. This CDR3 has 14 amino acids. CDR3 region: CASSPKDRVYGYTF. The CDR3 DNA reads as TGTGCCAGCTCACCAAAGGACAGGGTCTATGGCTACACCTTC.

The chain has TRBV29-1 and TRBJ2-1; TRBD2 matches at 12 bases. Germline CDR1 SQVTM, CDR2 ANQGSEA. This CDR3 contains 17 residues. The ends lost 1 base at V and 0 bases at J; junction bases unmatched: 4. CDR3 DNA: TGCAGCGTTGAAGGGCTAGCGGGGGGGGTCTCCTACAATGAGCAGTTCTTC. Translating gives CSVEGLAGGVSYNEQFF.

This chain uses TRBV2 with TRBJ1-1, with D maybe TRBD1 (6 bases). The length of the CDR3 is 13 residues. The V end was cut by 4 bases, the J end by 2 bases, with 8 bases between. Per germline, CDR1 SNHLY and CDR2 FYNNEI. The CDR3 nucleotides read TGTGCCAGCAGTGGGACAGCCAACACTGAAGCTTTCTTT. This sequence encodes CASSGTANTEAFF.

V is TRBV11-2 and J is TRBJ2-7; D uncertain. Between the trimmed V and J ends, which lost 3 bases and 2 bases, there was a span of 8 bases. Germline loops: CDR1 SGHAT, CDR2 FQNNGV. The CDR3 has 13 amino acids. CDR3 sequence (DNA): TGTGCCAGCAGCTTTTCAGAGACCTACGAGCAGTACTTC. This encodes CASSFSETYEQYF.

On this clone: Germline and junction disagree at one end, which may indicate a read error. The chain has TRBV25-1 and TRBJ1-1, with D tentatively TRBD1 (5 bases). The CDR3 has 15 amino acids. Germline V lookup: CDR1 MGHDK, CDR2 SYGVNS. CDR3 region: CASSEWAGKNAEAFF. CDR3 nucleotides: TGTGCCAGCAGTGAATGGGCAGGGAAGAACGCTGAAGCTTTCTTT. The variable domain in full, with the rest retrieved from reference TRBV25-1 and TRBJ1-1, is EADIYQTPRYLVIGTGKKITLECSQTMGHDKMYWYQQDPGMELHLIHYSYGVNSTEKGDLSSESTVSRIRTEHFPLTLESARPSHTSQYLCASSEWAGKNAEAFFGQGTRLTVV.

The chain joins TRBV5-1 to TRBJ2-1; 10 bases map to TRBD2. Trimming took 0 bases from V and 8 from J; bases not matched to a gene: 8. The CDR3 has 16 amino acids. Per the germline V gene, CDR1 is SGHRS and CDR2 is YFSETQ. As DNA, the CDR3 is TGCGCCAGCAGCTTGGTAACTAGCGGGGCTGGCGATGAGCAGTTCTTC. Its protein is CASSLVTSGAGDEQFF.

The rearrangement uses TRBV27 and TRBJ2-2; D unresolved. Trimming pared 2 bases from V and 5 bases from J, leaving 3 bases between. The CDR3 contains 12 residues. CDR1 is MNHEY and CDR2 is SMNVEV in the germline V gene (reference sequence). This CDR3 reads CASSLRTGELFF. The CDR3 DNA is TGTGCCAGCAGTTTACGGACCGGGGAGCTGTTTTTT.

The chain is built from TRBV6-1 and TRBJ2-7, with 7 bases matching TRBD1. The CDR3 runs 18 residues. Germline V gene lookup returns CDR1 MNHNS and CDR2 SASEGT. The V and J ends lost 3 bases and 0 bases, in that order; junction bases with no gene match: 14. CDR3 loop: CASSDPSIIGTASYEQYF. Written as DNA, the CDR3 is TGTGCCAGCAGTGACCCTAGTATCATCGGGACAGCCTCCTACGAGCAGTACTTC.

V gene TRBV7-8 combines with J gene TRBJ1-2; D is uncertain. V shed 5 bases and J shed 4 bases, with 8 bases lying between them. The CDR3 has 12 residues. Per the germline V gene, CDR1 is SGHVS and CDR2 is FQNEAQ. CDR3 coding DNA: TGTGCCAGCAGCCACAAGGGCTATGGCTACACCTTC. This gives the protein CASSHKGYGYTF.

The chain combines TRBV23-1 with TRBJ2-5; 8 nucleotides match TRBD1. TRBV23-1 is designated an ORF whose function remains uncertain. V shed 8 bases and J 0 bases; nucleotides not matched to a gene: 11. The CDR3 is made up of 16 amino acids. The CDR3 loop reads CASPQGQGNNQETQYF. CDR3 nucleotide sequence: TGCGCCAGCCCGCAAGGACAGGGCAACAACCAAGAGACCCAGTACTTC.

The V call is TRBV6-1, the J call TRBJ2-7; no clear D. V lost 0 bases and J lost 5, with 8 bases in between. CDR1 is MNHNS and CDR2 is SASEGT in the germline V gene. This CDR3 is 13 amino acids long. CDR3 nucleotides: TGTGCCAGCAGTGAAGCGCCCGGAAACGAGCAGTACGTC. Residues: CASSEAPGNEQYV.

Here the CDR3 reads CASSEVYSGSPSYEQYF. CDR3 sequence (DNA): TGTGCCAGCAGTGAAGTATATAGCGGGAGCCCTTCCTACGAGCAGTACTTC. The chain combines TRBV6-1 with TRBJ2-7; 9 nucleotides match TRBD2. The ends lost 1 base at V and 1 base at J; junction bases unmatched: 8. Germline V CDR1 and CDR2: MNHNS, SASEGT. The length of the CDR3 is 17 residues.

The chain has TRBV6-5 and TRBJ1-1; 9 bases match TRBD1. The germline V gene has CDR1 MNHEY and CDR2 SVGAGI. V gave up 0 bases and J gave up 1 base; unmatched junction bases: 3. This CDR3 has 16 residues. Here the CDR3 DNA reads TGTGCCAGCAGTTACTCGACAGGGGGGGCGAACACTGAAGCTTTCTTT. Translated: CASSYSTGGANTEAFF.

This clone is a singleton in its sample. In DNA form, the CDR3 reads TGTGCCAGCAGTTCGACAGGGAGCTCTGGAAACACCATATATTTT. Its protein is CASSSTGSSGNTIYF. The chain combines TRBV6-5 with TRBJ1-3; 7 bases fit TRBD1. Per germline, CDR1 MNHEY and CDR2 SVGAGI. The CDR3 totals 15 residues. Losses at the gene ends were 4 bases for V and 0 bases for J; bases not matched to a gene: 3.

V is TRBV27 and J is TRBJ1-4; D uncertain. CDR3 length: 14 residues. V lost 8 bases and J 6 bases, leaving 16 bases between the germline ends. Per the germline V gene, CDR1 is MNHEY and CDR2 is SMNVEV (reference sequence). CDR3 sequence reads: CASRPSGSYEKLFF. For the CDR3, the DNA is TGTGCCAGCCGCCCTTCCGGGAGTTATGAAAAACTGTTTTTT.

V usage is TRBV2 and J usage is TRBJ1-1; D gene ambiguous. CDR1 and CDR2 from the germline V gene are SNHLY and FYNNEI. The germline V and J ends were trimmed by 6 bases and 3 bases, with 14 bases remaining between them. The CDR3 has 14 residues. The CDR3 sequence: CASRAEAYYTEAFF. DNA for the CDR3: TGTGCCAGCAGGGCAGAGGCTTACTACACTGAAGCTTTCTTT.

This chain connects TRBV7-9 to TRBJ1-6; weak D call: TRBD1 (5 bases). Germline loops: CDR1 SEHNR, CDR2 FQNEAQ (reference sequence). The ends were cut back, 5 bases at V and 7 bases at J, with 18 bases in the middle. The CDR3 sequence is 16 residues long. The CDR3 nucleotides are TGTGCCAGCAGCCCCTTTGCCGGGACGGGGAATTCACCCCTCCACTTT. Its protein is CASSPFAGTGNSPLHF.

The sample holds a few counts of this clone. The chain couples TRBV18 to TRBJ2-1; D unresolved. Per the germline V gene, CDR1 is KGHSH and CDR2 is LQKENI. Trimming stripped 0 bases from V and 10 bases from J, with 10 bases between. The CDR3 is 13 amino acids. DNA for the CDR3: TGTGCCAGCTCACCACCAACGGCCTACGAGCAGTTCTTC. Translated: CASSPPTAYEQFF.

This chain links TRBV7-6 with TRBJ2-1, with 11 positions matching TRBD2. The V segment lost 6 bases and the J segment 8 bases; nucleotides outside the gene matches: 12. CDR3 length equals 16 residues. Germline CDR1 and CDR2: SGHVS and FNYEAQ. CDR3 sequence reads: CASSYVLAGARDEQFF. CDR3 in DNA: TGTGCCAGCAGTTACGTACTAGCGGGAGCAAGGGATGAGCAGTTCTTC.

This clone showed up just once. The chain links TRBV27 to TRBJ2-1; TRBD2 might be the D (6 bases). Trimming pared 7 bases from V and 0 bases from J, leaving 19 bases between. Germline-derived CDR1 and CDR2 are MNHEY and SMNVEV (reference sequence). The CDR3 runs to 17 residues. CDR3 sequence: CASKQGAQGGSYNEQFF. CDR3 DNA sequence: TGTGCCAGCAAACAAGGGGCTCAGGGAGGCTCCTACAATGAGCAGTTCTTC.

The chain joins TRBV18 to TRBJ2-1, with D possibly TRBD1 on 5 matching bases. The V end lost 3 bases, the J end lost 0 bases, and 9 bases lay between the germline ends. This CDR3 contains 15 residues. Germline loops: CDR1 KGHSH, CDR2 LQKENI. CDR3 sequence: CASSPQGSSYNEQFF. CDR3 DNA: TGTGCCAGCTCACCTCAGGGATCCTCCTACAATGAGCAGTTCTTC.

The rearrangement links TRBV24-1 to TRBJ2-1; TRBD2 matches 9 bases. The germline V gene has CDR1 KGHDR and CDR2 SFDVKD. The CDR3 covers 14 residues. After removal of 9 bases from V and 6 bases from J, the junction contained 8 bases not matched to a gene. The CDR3 here is CATQAGGTLNEQFF. CDR3 sequence (DNA): TGTGCCACCCAGGCGGGGGGGACCCTCAATGAGCAGTTCTTC.

This clone was observed a few times. CDR3 region: CASSYSYQPQHF. The CDR3 nucleotides are TGTGCCAGCAGTTATTCGTATCAGCCCCAGCATTTT. This chain uses TRBV6-2 or TRBV6-3 with TRBJ1-5; no clear D. CDR3 size: 12 residues. From germline, CDR1 is MNHEY and CDR2 SVGEGT. Between the trimmed V and J ends, which lost 3 bases and 5 bases, there was a span of 5 bases.

This clone was detected a few times. This chain connects TRBV2 to TRBJ1-2; D might be TRBD1 (6 bases). Germline-derived CDR1 and CDR2 are SNHLY and FYNNEI. The germline V and J ends were trimmed by 6 bases and 7 bases, with 18 bases remaining between them. The CDR3 loop spans 14 amino acids. The CDR3 coding sequence is TGTGCCAGCAGGGGGGGGCAGGGTCTTTCTGGCTACACCTTC. Its protein product is CASRGGQGLSGYTF.

The genes are TRBV6-4 and TRBJ2-2; D is perhaps TRBD2 (5 bases). V was trimmed by 8 bases and J by 4 bases, leaving 11 bases between them. The germline gives CDR1 MRHNA, CDR2 SNTAGT. The CDR3 spans 13 residues. Written as DNA, the CDR3 is TGTGCCAGCTCTCCGGGGAGCACCGGGGAGCTGTTTTTT. It translates to CASSPGSTGELFF.

This chain joins TRBV11-3 and TRBJ2-7; no definite D call. V was trimmed by 0 bases and J by 7 bases, leaving 7 bases between them. From germline, CDR1 is SGHNT and CDR2 YENEEA. The CDR3 covers 12 residues. The CDR3 loop reads CASSLDHGEQYF. The CDR3 DNA reads TGTGCCAGCAGCTTAGATCACGGAGAGCAGTACTTC.